This is a list of T cell receptor beta chains from one sample in a study of shared clonotypes between healthy human individuals. Clones were sequenced by immunoSEQ multiplex PCR, and TCRdb holds only the in-frame ones, with some missing. Counted here are some 200,000 clones, approximately 60% occurring once; the ten biggest clones make up less than 11%. Sample: memory CD4+ T cells sorted from blood. These receptors were obtained from a man younger than 40 in good health. Both conserved end residues are part of each CDR3. Fields, in order: V gene, J gene, clone size, D gene, CDR3 DNA, CDR3 protein. D genes are given only for firm matches. Rows may omit the clone size; those that give it use once, few, many or a size class.

TRBV5-1,TRBJ2-7,once,.,TGCGCCAGCAGCCGTCAGGGTAGGAGCGACGAGCAGTACTTC,CASSRQGRSDEQYF
TRBV20-1,TRBJ2-4,.,.,TGCAGCGAACCCGCCGGAAACATTCAGTACTTC,CSEPAGNIQYF
TRBV5-8,TRBJ2-3,.,TRBD2,TGTGCCAGCAGCTTGGATGTAGCGGGAGTGAGGAATACGCAGTATTTT,CASSLDVAGVRNTQYF
TRBV25-1,TRBJ2-7,.,TRBD2,TGTGCCGGTACTAGCGGGAAAAACTACGAGCAGTACTTC,CAGTSGKNYEQYF
TRBV19,TRBJ2-3,.,.,TGTGCCAGTAGTTACGGAGATACGCAGTATTTT,CASSYGDTQYF
TRBV5-1,TRBJ2-2,few,TRBD1,TGCGCCAGCAGTCGGGACAGGGGGCCCACCGGGGAGCTGTTTTTT,CASSRDRGPTGELFF
TRBV28,TRBJ1-2,many,TRBD1,TGTGCCAGTGGACAGGACTATGGCTACACCTTC,CASGQDYGYTF
TRBV9,TRBJ1-2,.,.,TGTGCCAGCAGCCCCATCGGCCGGGGACTCAAGGGGGGCTATGGCTACACCTTC,CASSPIGRGLKGGYGYTF
TRBV18,TRBJ1-3,.,.,TGTGCCAGCTCACCACGGCAATTCTCTGGAAACACCATATATTTT,CASSPRQFSGNTIYF
TRBV18,TRBJ2-2,.,.,TGTGCCAGCTCACGCGAACAGGGATTTCCGAACACCGGGGAGCTGTTTTTT,CASSREQGFPNTGELFF
TRBV5-5,TRBJ2-1,.,TRBD2,TGTGCCAGCAGCTTGGGGGCTAGCGGGAGGTGGAATGAGCAGTTCTTC,CASSLGASGRWNEQFF
TRBV11-2,TRBJ2-2,few,.,TGTGCCAGCAGCCAGTCTGTCGGACGGGACACCGGGGAGCTGTTTTTT,CASSQSVGRDTGELFF
TRBV10-3,TRBJ2-7,.,.,TGTGCCATTGGGGGCTACGAGCAGTACTTC,CAIGGYEQYF
TRBV5-4,TRBJ2-1,.,TRBD2,TGTGCCAGCAGCTTTTCACTAGCGGGAGCCAATGAGCAGTTCTTC,CASSFSLAGANEQFF
TRBV28,TRBJ1-3,few,.,TGTGCCAGCAGTTTACGAGGAGCTGGAAACACCATATATTTT,CASSLRGAGNTIYF
TRBV2,TRBJ2-1,.,TRBD1,TGTGCCAGCAGTGCCGGGACAGGGCTCAATGAGCAGTTCTTC,CASSAGTGLNEQFF
TRBV2,TRBJ1-5,many,.,TGTGCCAGCAGACGGGCGAATCAGCCCCAGCATTTT,CASRRANQPQHF
TRBV7-2,TRBJ2-7,.,TRBD2,TGTGCCAGCAGCTTAGAGGGACTAGCACCCTACGAGCAGTACTTC,CASSLEGLAPYEQYF
TRBV7-2,TRBJ2-1,.,TRBD2,TGTGCCAGCAGCCTTAGCGGGAGTCCTTTCAATGAGCAGTTCTTC,CASSLSGSPFNEQFF
TRBV29-1,TRBJ2-3,few,TRBD2,TGCAGCGTTCAGACTAGCGGGAAGGAAGATACGCAGTATTTT,CSVQTSGKEDTQYF
TRBV6-1,TRBJ1-4,.,.,TGTGCCAGCAGTGAAGTGCACCTGATTGCAACTAATGAAAAACTGTTTTTT,CASSEVHLIATNEKLFF
TRBV29-1,TRBJ1-5,many,.,TGCAGCGTTGCAGATGGTTTCCTGGGCAATCAGCCCCAGCATTTT,CSVADGFLGNQPQHF
TRBV29-1,TRBJ2-3,few,.,TGCAGCGTTACCGATGGCACAGATACGCAGTATTTT,CSVTDGTDTQYF
TRBV30,TRBJ2-7,few,.,TGTGCCTGGAGTGGCCAGGGGGGGGTCTACGAGCAGTACTTC,CAWSGQGGVYEQYF
TRBV18,TRBJ2-4,.,.,TGTGCCAGCTCACGTCAGGGGTCGGGCAAAAACATTCAGTACTTC,CASSRQGSGKNIQYF
TRBV27,TRBJ2-4,.,TRBD1,TGTGCCAGCAGCCTACGACAGGGAATAAAAAACATTCAGTACTTC,CASSLRQGIKNIQYF
TRBV10-3,TRBJ2-7,many,.,TGTGCCATCAGTGCGGGGGACTACGAGCAGTACTTC,CAISAGDYEQYF
TRBV10-3,TRBJ2-5,.,TRBD2,TGTGCCATCAGTGAAGCTAGCGGTAGGGAGACCCAGTACTTC,CAISEASGRETQYF
TRBV5-1,TRBJ2-1,few,TRBD2,TGCGCCAGCAGCCCCGGGGCTAGCGGGACGAACCTTAATGAGCAGTTCTTC,CASSPGASGTNLNEQFF
TRBV7-2,TRBJ2-5,few,.,TGTGCCAGCAGCACGGACCGGGAGACCCAGTACTTC,CASSTDRETQYF
TRBV5-1,TRBJ2-3,few,TRBD1,TGCGCCAGCAGCTTTGGACAGGGTGGGACAGATACGCAGTATTTT,CASSFGQGGTDTQYF
TRBV7-2,TRBJ2-7,.,TRBD2,TGTGCCAGCAGCCCGGGGAGGGGAGAAGACGAGCAGTACTTC,CASSPGRGEDEQYF
TRBV28,TRBJ1-2,.,.,TGTGCCAGCAGTACAGGGACGCGGGGCTACACCTTC,CASSTGTRGYTF
TRBV7-2,TRBJ2-1,.,.,TGTGCCAGCAGCTTACGGGGCAATGAGCAGTTCTTC,CASSLRGNEQFF
TRBV2,TRBJ1-5,.,TRBD1,TGTGCCAGCAGTGGCCGGACAGGGGGAAATCAGCCCCAGCATTTT,CASSGRTGGNQPQHF
TRBV7-9,TRBJ2-3,.,.,TGTGCCAGCAGCTTTTTTACCCTCAGTACCACAGATACGCAGTATTTT,CASSFFTLSTTDTQYF
TRBV28,TRBJ2-3,few,.,TGTGCCAGCAGTACCATGACACCAGATACGCAGTATTTT,CASSTMTPDTQYF
TRBV11-3,TRBJ1-2,.,.,TGTGCCAGCAGCTTACTGGCGGAGAGCTATGGCTACACCTTC,CASSLLAESYGYTF
TRBV5-1,TRBJ1-1,.,.,TGCGCCAGCAGCGGGCTGGGGGCGAACACTGAAGCTTTCTTT,CASSGLGANTEAFF
TRBV4-1,TRBJ1-1,few,TRBD1,TGCGCCAGCAGAACTTACAGGGGCCCCAGGACTGAAGCTTTCTTT,CASRTYRGPRTEAFF
TRBV5-1,TRBJ2-1,.,TRBD1,TGCGCCAGCAGCTTGGGCGGGACAGGGGATAGGGATGAGCAGTTCTTC,CASSLGGTGDRDEQFF
TRBV14,TRBJ1-1,.,.,TGTGCCAGCAGCCAAGTAGTGGGAGGGACTGAAGCTTTCTTT,CASSQVVGGTEAFF
TRBV7-9,TRBJ2-7,few,TRBD1,TGTGCCAGCAGCCCTTTGACAGGGTCCTACCTAAAGCAGTACTTC,CASSPLTGSYLKQYF
TRBV11-2,TRBJ1-2,few,TRBD1,TGTGCCAGCAGTCCAACAGGGGGCTATGGCTACACCTTC,CASSPTGGYGYTF
TRBV5-4,TRBJ2-7,.,TRBD2,TGTGCCAGCAGCTCATCAAGGGGGCTAGCGGGAGTCGAGCAGTACTTC,CASSSSRGLAGVEQYF